This T cell receptor (beta chain) was identified in a study of blood T cell repertoires in COVID-19. Study as a whole: The United States, Italy and Spain provided the acute and convalescent COVID-19 samples. Sources were T cells, B-cell-depleted T cells, or PBMCs; the material itself was cDNA or gDNA.

CDR1 and CDR2 (germline): MDHEN, SYDVKM. The CDR3 extends over 15 amino acids. Deletions cut 8 bases from V and 7 bases from J, with 18 bases between. Authors' analysis steps: Amplified reference gene primers provided the basis for estimating nucleated cell counts. Data came from immunoSEQ multiplex PCR; TCRdb stores just in-frame clones and leaves some out. D and trimming come from the DNA, and the V and J calls and clone size come from that table. The table lists under 200,000 clones, 88% of them singletons. The TCR originated in a man aged 50 to 59 who had recovered from COVID-19. Sequencing was carried out using peripheral blood. The chain employs TRBV28 and TRBJ1-6; D not resolved. This CDR3 is CASVFGLPGNSPLHF. The CDR3 DNA is TGTGCCAGCGTCTTCGGATTGCCGGGGAATTCACCCCTCCACTTT.